The 20 T cell receptor beta chains reported below all come from one sample, sequenced in a study of T cell changes during pregnancy in multiple sclerosis. Some clones are missing from TCRdb's copy, which holds only in-frame ones; the method was immunoSEQ multiplex PCR. The table lists some 79,000 clones, about 93% of them singletons. The source material was CD4+ T cells from peripheral blood mononuclear cells, sampled in the second trimester of pregnancy. These receptors were taken from a female donor with multiple sclerosis, enrolled in a pregnancy study.

The V gene is TRBV9, the J gene TRBJ2-5, with a possible D match to TRBD1 (5 bases). The V end was cut by 1 base, the J end by 2 bases, with 9 bases between. The germline V gene encodes CDR1 SGDLS and CDR2 YYNGEE. CDR3 length equals 14 residues. CDR3 protein: CASSVLKGQETQYF. The CDR3 bases are TGTGCCAGCAGCGTACTGAAGGGGCAAGAGACCCAGTACTTC.

The chain has TRBV29-1 and TRBJ2-3, with D possibly TRBD2 on 5 matching bases. The CDR3 sequence is 13 residues long. Germline V CDR1 and CDR2: SQVTM, ANQGSEA. Trimming pared 3 bases from V and 0 bases from J, leaving 7 bases between. CDR3 sequence reads: CSVDERSTDTQYF. CDR3 nucleotide sequence: TGCAGCGTTGATGAGCGGAGCACAGATACGCAGTATTTT.

The chain recombines TRBV6-1 with TRBJ2-3; TRBD2 agrees at 9 bases. This CDR3 comprises 15 residues. CDR1 MNHNS and CDR2 SASEGT come from the germline V gene. The V segment lost 5 bases and the J segment 10 bases; nucleotides outside the gene matches: 13. Here the CDR3 reads CASSPSGTSREPQYF. CDR3 nucleotides: TGTGCCAGCAGTCCCTCCGGGACTAGCCGAGAGCCGCAGTATTTT.

The chain couples TRBV2 to TRBJ2-5; 7 nucleotides match TRBD1. The CDR3 spans 14 residues. Trimming cost V 5 bases and J 4 bases; bases outside gene matches: 7. Germline V CDR1 and CDR2: SNHLY, FYNNEI. This CDR3 is CASSYEGGRETQYF. The CDR3 DNA sequence: TGTGCCAGCAGTTATGAAGGGGGCCGAGAGACCCAGTACTTC.

The rearrangement uses TRBV6-6 and TRBJ1-5; D gene unclear. Between the trimmed V and J ends, which lost 4 bases and 0 bases, there was a span of 13 bases. Germline CDR1 is MNHNY and CDR2 is SVGAGI (reference sequence). CDR3 length equals 16 residues. CDR3 residues: CASSSTPHISNQPQHF. The CDR3 DNA follows: TGTGCCAGCAGTTCCACCCCACACATTAGCAATCAGCCCCAGCATTTT.

V and J are TRBV7-6 and TRBJ2-3; 9 bases are shared with TRBD1. Trimming at V came to 1 base and at J to 2 bases, leaving 1 base not matched to a gene. Germline assignment: CDR1 SGHVS and CDR2 FNYEAQ. The CDR3 consists of 15 residues. The CDR3 here is CASSLGTGVTDTQYF. CDR3 bases: TGTGCCAGCAGCTTAGGGACAGGGGTCACAGATACGCAGTATTTT.

V gene TRBV7-9 combines with J gene TRBJ1-6; D is possibly TRBD1 (5 bases). Trimming removed 1 base from V and 7 bases from J, with 11 bases in between. The length of the CDR3 is 15 residues. Germline V gene lookup returns CDR1 SEHNR and CDR2 FQNEAQ (reference sequence). The CDR3 DNA sequence: TGTGCCAGCAGCTTAGGCGTCAGGGAAAATTCACCCCTCCACTTT. Translated, it gives CASSLGVRENSPLHF.

The CDR3 DNA reads TGTGCCAGTACCCGATCGTTTCGGGGAAGTGAAGCTTTCTTT. Translating gives CASTRSFRGSEAFF. This chain uses TRBV19 with TRBJ1-1; D not resolved. The V gene lost 7 bases and the J gene lost 7 bases, with 19 bases spanning the gap. The length of the CDR3 is 14 residues. Germline assignment: CDR1 LNHDA and CDR2 SQIVND (reference sequence).

The chain couples TRBV7-8 to TRBJ2-1, with 10 bases aligning to TRBD1. Germline V gene lookup returns CDR1 SGHVS and CDR2 FQNEAQ. This CDR3 has 14 residues. V shed 3 bases, J shed 9 bases, and the junction held 5 bases outside the gene matches. This chain's CDR3 is CASSFETGGTEQFF. The DNA of the CDR3 is TGTGCCAGCAGCTTCGAGACAGGGGGCACTGAGCAGTTCTTC.

This chain uses TRBV6-5 with TRBJ2-7; D is unresolved. This CDR3 spans 16 amino acids. Germline V lookup: CDR1 MNHEY, CDR2 SVGAGI. Trimming shortened V by 0 bases and J by 2 bases, and 14 bases separated the two germline ends. CDR3 protein: CASSYSAVSLAYEQYF. In DNA, the CDR3 is TGTGCCAGCAGTTACTCGGCGGTAAGCTTGGCCTACGAGCAGTACTTC.

This clone was seen only once. The V gene is TRBV6-5, the J gene TRBJ2-7, with TRBD2 matching over 7 bases. J was trimmed by 0 bases and V by 1 base; bases with no gene match: 3. This CDR3 comprises 15 residues. Germline V gene data show CDR1 as MNHEY and CDR2 as SVGAGI. The CDR3 here is CASSYLGGTSYEQYF. CDR3 in DNA: TGTGCCAGCAGTTACTTGGGGGGGACCTCCTACGAGCAGTACTTC.

The table lists this clone with a count of one. The CDR3 DNA reads TGCAGCGTTTTAGATTCTGGGGCCAACGTCCTGACTTTC. It encodes CSVLDSGANVLTF. V usage is TRBV29-1 and J usage is TRBJ2-6; D ambiguous. Germline assignment: CDR1 SQVTM and CDR2 ANQGSEA. V lost 5 bases, J lost 1 base, and 6 bases lay in between. CDR3 length: 13 residues.

This clone was observed a single time. The chain recombines TRBV5-1 with TRBJ1-2; 9 bases fit TRBD1. Trimming cost V 2 bases and J 5 bases; bases outside gene matches: 7. Germline CDR1 SGHRS, CDR2 YFSETQ. The CDR3 consists of 15 residues. This chain's CDR3 is CASSFSRDRVYGYTF. The CDR3, as DNA: TGCGCCAGCAGCTTTTCGCGGGACAGGGTGTATGGCTACACCTTC.

The rearrangement links TRBV6-6 to TRBJ2-7, with 9 bases lining up with TRBD1. Germline CDR1 MNHNY, CDR2 SVGAGI (reference sequence). The CDR3 is 16 amino acids. V lost 4 bases and J lost 7; bases outside the gene matches: 14. Written as DNA, the CDR3 is TGTGCCAGCAGTTTGATCGTGGGACAGGGAACGGGGGAGCAGTACTTC. This encodes CASSLIVGQGTGEQYF.

CDR3 coding DNA: TGTGCCAGTAGTACCGGGACTAGCTTTAATGAGCAGTTCTTC. Translating it yields CASSTGTSFNEQFF. This sequence joins TRBV19 and TRBJ2-1; 9 bases align to TRBD2. CDR1 LNHDA and CDR2 SQIVND come from the germline V gene (reference sequence). The junction had 5 bases not matched to a gene; V was cut back by 4 bases and J by 7 bases. The CDR3 has 14 residues.

This clone was observed a handful of times. This sequence joins TRBV6-1 and TRBJ2-4; the match to TRBD2 covers 10 bases. The CDR3 totals 15 residues. Germline assignment: CDR1 MNHNS and CDR2 SASEGT. The ends lost 4 bases at V and 9 bases at J; junction bases unmatched: 9. This chain's CDR3 is CASSGASGSRSIQYF. The CDR3, as DNA: TGTGCCAGCAGTGGGGCTAGCGGGAGCAGGAGCATTCAGTACTTC.

The CDR3, as DNA: TGCGCCAGCAGCTTATGGCTAGCGGAGACCCAGTACTTC. The encoded protein is CASSLWLAETQYF. V is TRBV5-1 and J is TRBJ2-5; D perhaps matches TRBD2 (6 bases). The germline gives CDR1 SGHRS, CDR2 YFSETQ. The CDR3 is made up of 13 amino acids. The V gene lost 2 bases and the J gene lost 5 bases, with 10 bases spanning the gap.

This clone was observed once. V usage is TRBV7-9 and J usage is TRBJ1-6; D gene unclear. This CDR3 is built from 16 residues. CDR1 SEHNR and CDR2 FQNEAQ come from the germline V gene (reference sequence). The V end lost 5 bases, the J end lost 5 bases, and 16 bases lay between the germline ends. This CDR3 reads CASSQASGLDNSPLHF. CDR3 in DNA: TGTGCCAGCAGCCAAGCCTCGGGGTTGGATAATTCACCCCTCCACTTT. Variable domain in full (rest from reference TRBV7-9 and TRBJ1-6): DTGVSQNPRHKITKRGQNVTFRCDPISEHNRLYWYRQTLGQGPEFLTYFQNEAQLEKSRLLSDRFSAERPKGSFSTLEIQRTEQGDSAMYLCASSQASGLDNSPLHFGNGTRLTVT.

This clone was seen just once. The chain links TRBV15 to TRBJ1-5, with no clear D. The germline V gene encodes CDR1 LNHNV and CDR2 YYDKDF (reference sequence). Trimming left V 5 bases short and J 4 bases short, with 6 bases between. CDR3 size: 12 residues. The DNA of the CDR3 is TGTGCCACCAGCCGCGGTAATCAGCCCCAGCATTTT. Translating gives CATSRGNQPQHF.

The chain joins TRBV7-9 to TRBJ1-1; tentatively, D is TRBD1 (6 bases). The CDR3 is 14 amino acids. V was shortened by 4 bases and J by 7 bases, with 16 bases between the two germline ends. Germline CDR1 and CDR2: SEHNR and FQNEAQ (reference sequence). CDR3 region: CASSSLGQSYEAFF. The CDR3 coding sequence is TGTGCCAGCAGCTCCCTCGGACAGTCCTATGAAGCTTTCTTT. Filled out from reference TRBV7-9 and TRBJ1-1, the complete variable domain reads DTGVSQNPRHKITKRGQNVTFRCDPISEHNRLYWYRQTLGQGPEFLTYFQNEAQLEKSRLLSDRFSAERPKGSFSTLEIQRTEQGDSAMYLCASSSLGQSYEAFFGQGTRLTVV.